A single sample is the source of the 22 T cell receptor beta chains below, sequenced in a study of T-cell reconstitution after alpha-beta-depleted transplantation in children. Unique molecular identifiers were used to barcode this TCRbeta library. One entry per CDR3 protein results from TCRdb running MiXCR on the PCR reads. The data show roughly 150,000 distinct CDR3 sequences, 8.5% to 14% seen once. Sequenced material: PBMCs, taken before TCRalphabeta/CD19-depleted stem cell transplant. These receptors all come from a boy between 2 and 10 years old with acute myeloid leukemia, due to receive a stem cell transplant.

This clonotype was seen repeatedly, ten times or more. The chain carries TRBV9 and TRBJ2-1; maybe TRBD1 (6 bases). Germline V gene sequence: CDR1 SGDLS, CDR2 YYNGEE. The CDR3 runs 15 residues. Trimming left V 6 bases short and J 2 bases short, with 15 bases between. For the CDR3, the DNA is TGTGCCAGCACCGTCCGGGACAACCCCTACAATGAGCAGTTCTTC. Protein sequence: CASTVRDNPYNEQFF.

This clonotype was counted at least ten times. V is TRBV10-3 and J is TRBJ2-2; TRBD1 aligns across 9 bases. The CDR3 runs to 16 residues. Germline CDR1 is ENHRY and CDR2 is SYGVKD. V was clipped by 3 bases and J by 5 bases; unmatched bases: 7. CDR3 in DNA: TGTGCCATCAGTGACCAGCCGGGACAGGGTACCGGGGAGCTGTTTTTT. It specifies CAISDQPGQGTGELFF.

Regarding this clonotype: A single base separates this from a much larger clone, so it may be a read error. CDR3 sequence (DNA): TGCGCCAGCAGCTTGGACGGAGACAACTATGGCGACACCTTC. Its protein product is CASSLDGDNYGDTF. V and J are TRBV5-1 and TRBJ1-2; D unclear. The CDR3 runs 14 residues. The germline CDR1 and CDR2 sequences are SGHRS and YFSETQ.

This clonotype showed up many times. The V gene is TRBV29-1, the J gene TRBJ2-5, with 10 bases matching TRBD2. The CDR3 extends over 14 amino acids. The germline CDR1 and CDR2 sequences are SQVTM and ANQGSEA. With 4 bases clipped from V and 5 bases from J, the junction kept 7 bases outside the gene matches. CDR3: CSVGAGGGGETQYF. The DNA of the CDR3 is TGCAGCGTTGGAGCGGGGGGGGGTGGGGAGACCCAGTACTTC.

In this sample, this clonotype turned up many times. V gene TRBV5-1 combines with J gene TRBJ1-1; tentative D call: TRBD1 (6 bases). The CDR3 length is 15 residues. CDR1 and CDR2 from the germline V gene are SGHRS and YFSETQ. The germline V and J ends were trimmed by 4 bases and 1 base, with 14 bases remaining between them. CDR3 protein: CASSIEGGANTEAFF. DNA of the CDR3: TGCGCCAGCAGCATTGAGGGGGGCGCGAACACTGAAGCTTTCTTT. Together with reference TRBV5-1 and TRBJ1-1, the CDR3 gives the full variable domain: KAGVTQTPRYLIKTRGQQVTLSCSPISGHRSVSWYQQTPGQGLQFLFEYFSETQRNKGNFPGRFSGRQFSNSRSEMNVSTLELGDSALYLCASSIEGGANTEAFFGQGTRLTVV.

Many counts were recorded for this clonotype. The CDR3 region is CATLELGGLRETQYF. CDR3 nucleotides: TGTGCCACCCTAGAACTGGGGGGACTCCGAGAGACCCAGTACTTC. This rearrangement joins TRBV28 to TRBJ2-5; TRBD2 might be the D (6 bases). The V end lost 10 bases, the J end lost 4 bases, and 22 bases lay between the germline ends. This CDR3 spans 15 amino acids. Germline V gene sequence: CDR1 MDHEN, CDR2 SYDVKM. Based on the CDR3 plus reference TRBV28 and TRBJ2-5, the full variable domain is DVKVTQSSRYLVKRTGEKVFLECVQDMDHENMFWYRQDPGLGLRLIYFSYDVKMKEKGDIPEGYSVSREKKERFSLILESASTNQTSMYLCATLELGGLRETQYFGPGTRLLVL.

The CDR3 protein is CASRLLTSAGELFF. CDR3 nucleotides: TGTGCCAGCAGACTCTTGACTAGCGCCGGGGAGCTGTTTTTT. V and J are TRBV3-1 and TRBJ2-2, with 8 bases aligning to TRBD2. The J segment lost 6 bases and the V segment lost 6 bases, leaving 6 bases of the junction unmatched. Germline CDR1 is LGHDT and CDR2 is YNNKEL (reference sequence). The CDR3 length is 14 residues.

There are many counts of this clonotype. This chain connects TRBV5-1 to TRBJ2-2; D possibly corresponds to TRBD2 (5 bases). The germline V gene has CDR1 SGHRS and CDR2 YFSETQ. The CDR3 runs 14 residues. V lost 0 bases to trimming and J lost 7 bases, with 10 bases between them. The CDR3 DNA is TGCGCCAGCAGCTTGGGAGGGCTTGGCGGGGAGCTGTTTTTT. This encodes CASSLGGLGGELFF.

This rearrangement joins TRBV7-2 to TRBJ2-5; TRBD2 matches at 11 bases. The CDR3 totals 15 residues. The ends lost 6 bases at V and 5 bases at J; junction bases unmatched: 8. Germline CDR1 reads SGHTA; CDR2 reads FQGNSA. CDR3 sequence: CASSDSGGARETQYF. CDR3 coding DNA: TGTGCCAGCAGTGATAGCGGGGGGGCCCGTGAGACCCAGTACTTC.

This clonotype showed up many times. The chain uses TRBV7-6 and TRBJ2-3, with 9 bases lining up with TRBD2. Germline values: CDR1 SGHVS, CDR2 FNYEAQ. The ends lost 5 bases at V and 2 bases at J; junction bases unmatched: 11. CDR3 length equals 17 residues. This CDR3 reads CASSQPLAGLLTDTQYF. The CDR3 nucleotides read TGTGCCAGCAGCCAGCCGCTAGCGGGGTTACTCACAGATACGCAGTATTTT. Full variable domain (outside the CDR3, taken from reference TRBV7-6 and TRBJ2-3): GAGVSQSPRYKVTKRGQDVALRCDPISGHVSLYWYRQALGQGPEFLTYFNYEAQQDKSGLPNDRFSAERPEGSISTLTIQRTEQRDSAMYRCASSQPLAGLLTDTQYFGPGTRLTVL.

The table lists this clonotype with many counts. Sequence at one end of the junction differs from germline and may be a read error. The chain recombines TRBV12-3 or TRBV12-4 with TRBJ2-3, with D hard to call. The CDR3 is made up of 12 amino acids. CDR3 nucleotides: TGTGCCAGCAGTCAGAGACGAGATACGCATTATTTT. Protein sequence: CASSQRRDTHYF.

As for this clonotype: Given the absence of the conserved phenylalanine or tryptophan at the CDR3 end, a read error is likely. CDR3: CANSHGSTYNEQFY. As DNA, the CDR3 is TGTGCCAACAGCCACGGGTCAACCTACAATGAGCAGTTCTAC. The chain joins TRBV4-2 to TRBJ2-1, with D uncertain. Germline V gives CDR1 LGHNA, CDR2 YNFKEQ. The CDR3 is 14 amino acids.

A note on this clonotype: Just one base apart from a much larger clone, this may be a read error. The V and J genes are TRBV10-3 and TRBJ2-1; TRBD2 matches 7 bases. The CDR3 spans 15 residues. In germline, CDR1 is ENHRY, CDR2 SYGVKD. The CDR3 nucleotides read TGTGCCATCAGTGGGCGGGTTAGCGGGTACAATGAGCGGTTCTTC. Amino acids: CAISGRVSGYNERFF.

The sample holds many counts of this clonotype. The V gene is TRBV18, the J gene TRBJ2-1; 12 bases fit TRBD2. With 3 bases clipped from V and 8 bases from J, the junction kept 8 bases outside the gene matches. The CDR3 extends over 16 amino acids. CDR1 is KGHSH and CDR2 is LQKENI in the germline V gene. The CDR3 spells CASSPRLAGVDDEQFF. The CDR3 coding sequence is TGTGCCAGCTCACCTCGACTAGCGGGGGTAGATGATGAGCAGTTCTTC.

Many counts were recorded for this clonotype. This sequence joins TRBV27 and TRBJ2-5; 7 bases agree with TRBD2. Germline loops: CDR1 MNHEY, CDR2 SMNVEV (reference sequence). CDR3 length: 14 residues. V was pared by 5 bases and J by 3 bases, with 6 bases of the junction left unmatched. The CDR3 DNA reads TGTGCCAGCAGTGCCCGAGGGAGGGAAGAGACCCAGTACTTC. Its translation is CASSARGREETQYF.

In this sample, this clonotype turned up many times. V and J are TRBV7-9 and TRBJ1-1; no reliable D call. In germline, CDR1 is SEHNR, CDR2 FQNEAQ (reference sequence). The CDR3 has 12 amino acids. Deletions cut 5 bases from V and 5 bases from J, with 9 bases between. The CDR3 here is CASSVILTEAFF. CDR3 DNA: TGTGCCAGCAGCGTTATTCTTACTGAAGCTTTCTTT.

In this sample, this clonotype turned up many times. This chain uses TRBV25-1 with TRBJ2-6; the D is unclear. The CDR3 runs to 14 residues. CDR1 MGHDK and CDR2 SYGVNS come from the germline V gene. Trimming shortened V by 1 base and J by 4 bases, and 5 bases separated the two germline ends. The CDR3 bases are TGTGCCAGCAGTGAATGGCGCGGGGCCAACGTCCTGACTTTC. The encoded protein is CASSEWRGANVLTF. Using reference TRBV25-1 and TRBJ2-6 for the parts outside the CDR3, the full variable domain is EADIYQTPRYLVIGTGKKITLECSQTMGHDKMYWYQQDPGMELHLIHYSYGVNSTEKGDLSSESTVSRIRTEHFPLTLESARPSHTSQYLCASSEWRGANVLTFGAGSRLTVL.

This chain joins TRBV2 and TRBJ2-6, with 9 bases lining up with TRBD1. CDR3 size: 16 residues. V lost 4 bases, J lost 1 base, and 2 bases stayed unmatched. Germline assignment: CDR1 SNHLY and CDR2 FYNNEI. CDR3 amino acids: CASSGDRDSGANVLTF. Here the CDR3 DNA reads TGTGCCAGCAGTGGGGACAGGGATTCTGGGGCCAACGTCCTGACTTTC. Using reference TRBV2 and TRBJ2-6 for the parts outside the CDR3, the full variable domain is EPEVTQTPSHQVTQMGQEVILRCVPISNHLYFYWYRQILGQKVEFLVSFYNNEISEKSEIFDDQFSVERPDGSNFTLKIRSTKLEDSAMYFCASSGDRDSGANVLTFGAGSRLTVL.

This clonotype was observed at least ten times. V is TRBV4-1 and J is TRBJ1-4; TRBD1 might be the D (6 bases). Per germline, CDR1 MGHRA and CDR2 YSYEKL. V gave up 4 bases and J gave up 8 bases, with 17 bases separating them. This CDR3 has 15 residues. Written as DNA, the CDR3 is TGCGCCAGCAGCCGAACACCAGGGGCGCGAGAAAAACTGTTTTTT. Its translation: CASSRTPGAREKLFF.

This clonotype has a count of ten or more. The CDR3 region is CSAPEGRNYGYTF. Here the CDR3 DNA reads TGCAGTGCCCCCGAAGGGAGGAACTATGGCTACACCTTC. V and J are TRBV20-1 and TRBJ1-2; D not certain. Looked up from germline, CDR1 is DFQATT and CDR2 is SNEGSKA (reference sequence). The CDR3 covers 13 residues. V was shortened by 6 bases and J by 2 bases, with 13 bases between the two germline ends.

There are many counts of this clonotype. V is TRBV15 and J is TRBJ2-6; D remains unclear. Germline CDR1 LNHNV, CDR2 YYDKDF (reference sequence). V shed 1 base and J shed 1 base, with 8 bases lying between them. This CDR3 region has 16 residues. CDR3 nucleotides: TGTGCCACCAGCAGAGGAATGGGTTCTGGGGCCAACGTCCTGACTTTC. Its protein product is CATSRGMGSGANVLTF.

This clonotype was observed at least ten times. CDR3 coding DNA: TGTGCCAGCAGTTTATATATTACTAGCGGGAGCTATGAGCAGTTCTTC. This sequence encodes CASSLYITSGSYEQFF. The chain carries TRBV27 and TRBJ2-1; 11 bases are a match to TRBD2. Germline loops: CDR1 MNHEY, CDR2 SMNVEV (reference sequence). Germline trimming cut 1 base from V and 8 bases from J; bases unmatched to any gene: 7. The CDR3 totals 16 residues.